The 20 T cell receptor beta chains listed next were all sequenced from one sample in a study of T-cell reconstitution after alpha-beta-depleted transplantation in children. A library of TCRbeta sequences, prepared with unique molecular identifiers, was generated. TCRdb reprocessed the PCR reads via MiXCR and lists one record per CDR3 protein. This table has a few hundred thousand distinct CDR3 sequences, about 12% appearing once. Sample: PBMCs from the stem cell graft donor, taken from the stem cell graft. These receptors originate from a human donor who donated a stem cell graft to a child with combined immunodeficiency.

The chain combines TRBV4-2 with TRBJ2-5; a possible D gene is TRBD2 (6 bases). Germline-derived CDR1 and CDR2 are LGHNA and YNFKEQ. The CDR3 runs to 17 residues. Trimming pared 2 bases from V and 2 bases from J, leaving 18 bases between. The CDR3 nucleotides are TGTGCCAGCAGCCAATTTTCCGCCGGGACTGGTCAAGAGACCCAGTACTTC. It encodes CASSQFSAGTGQETQYF.

The chain recombines TRBV7-2 with TRBJ2-3, with a tentative D call TRBD1 (6 bases). The germline V gene encodes CDR1 SGHTA and CDR2 FQGNSA. With 2 bases removed from V and 1 base from J, the gap between germline ends came to 10 bases. This CDR3 contains 15 residues. CDR3 residues: CASSLRDTRTDTQYF. As DNA, the CDR3 is TGTGCCAGCAGCTTAAGGGACACCCGCACAGATACGCAGTATTTT.

This clonotype was recorded a few times. This chain joins TRBV21-1 and TRBJ1-2; the DNA was not compared with TRBD1, the D call given in the table. TRBV21-1 is termed a pseudogene. The CDR3 has 14 amino acids. Here the CDR3 DNA reads TGTGCCAGCAGCAAACGGGACAGAAGATATGGCTACACCTTC. This codes for CASSKRDRRYGYTF.

The sample holds a few counts of this clonotype. The chain links TRBV4-3 to TRBJ2-7; tentative D call: TRBD1 (5 bases). V lost 0 bases, J lost 0 bases, and 12 bases lay in between. Germline V lookup: CDR1 LGHNA, CDR2 YSLEER. The CDR3 length is 16 residues. CDR3 protein: CASSQDDQGVSYEQYF. The CDR3 DNA follows: TGCGCCAGCAGCCAAGATGATCAGGGTGTCTCCTACGAGCAGTACTTC.

In its sample, this clonotype was seen a few times. The V and J genes are TRBV18 and TRBJ2-7, with 9 positions matching TRBD2. Germline V CDR1 and CDR2: KGHSH, LQKENI. Trimming at V came to 2 bases and at J to 6 bases, leaving 5 bases not matched to a gene. The length of the CDR3 is 14 residues. The DNA for the CDR3 is TGTGCCAGCTCACCAAGGAGTAGCGGGAGCGAGCAGTACTTC. It is translated as CASSPRSSGSEQYF.

This clonotype was counted at least ten times. The rearrangement joins TRBV7-9 to TRBJ2-1; TRBD1 agrees at 7 bases. In germline, CDR1 is SEHNR, CDR2 FQNEAQ (reference sequence). V gave up 5 bases and J gave up 11 bases; unmatched junction bases: 6. This CDR3 has 12 amino acids. This CDR3 is CASSLGQAKQFF. As DNA, the CDR3 is TGTGCCAGCAGCCTTGGACAGGCTAAGCAGTTCTTC.

This clonotype was seen a few times. The chain uses TRBV20-1 and TRBJ1-5; D is ambiguous. V shed 6 bases and J shed 4 bases, with 10 bases lying between them. Germline CDR1 and CDR2: DFQATT and SNEGSKA (reference sequence). CDR3 size: 12 residues. The CDR3 here is CSAGQANQPQHF. CDR3 DNA sequence: TGCAGTGCCGGCCAGGCAAATCAGCCCCAGCATTTT.

In its sample, this clonotype was seen a few times. V is TRBV7-9 and J is TRBJ1-2; no definite D call. The length of the CDR3 is 12 residues. V lost 0 bases to trimming and J lost 6 bases, with 5 bases between them. Germline CDR1 and CDR2: SEHNR and FQNEAQ (reference sequence). The CDR3: CASSLARDGYTF. The CDR3 DNA sequence: TGTGCCAGCAGCTTAGCGAGGGATGGCTACACCTTC. The full variable domain, in which reference TRBV7-9 and TRBJ1-2 provide the parts outside the CDR3, is DTGVSQNPRHKITKRGQNVTFRCDPISEHNRLYWYRQTLGQGPEFLTYFQNEAQLEKSRLLSDRFSAERPKGSFSTLEIQRTEQGDSAMYLCASSLARDGYTFGSGTRLTVV.

This clonotype was seen a handful of times. This chain links TRBV20-1 with TRBJ2-7; unclear D gene. Germline V gene data show CDR1 as DFQATT and CDR2 as SNEGSKA (reference sequence). Trimming removed 3 bases from V and 0 bases from J, with 9 bases in between. CDR3 length: 13 amino acids. CDR3 protein: CSASSWSSYEQYF. The DNA of the CDR3 is TGCAGTGCTAGCTCGTGGAGCTCCTACGAGCAGTACTTC.

This clonotype appeared many times. This chain connects TRBV7-9 to TRBJ2-7, with 9 bases matching TRBD1. V lost 4 bases, J lost 0 bases, and 10 bases stayed unmatched. CDR1 and CDR2 (germline): SEHNR, FQNEAQ (reference sequence). The CDR3 has 17 amino acids. In nucleotides, the CDR3 is TGTGCCAGCAGCTACCCCGCATGGGGACAGGGCTCCTACGAGCAGTACTTC. Amino acid sequence: CASSYPAWGQGSYEQYF.

The sample holds a few counts of this clonotype. In DNA, the CDR3 is TGCAGCGTTGGGAGTCAGGGGGCTCGGGGCACTGAAGCTTTCTTT. Its protein product is CSVGSQGARGTEAFF. This chain uses TRBV29-1 with TRBJ1-1; 8 positions agree with TRBD1. Trimming cost V 4 bases and J 4 bases; bases outside gene matches: 11. This CDR3 region has 15 residues. Germline values: CDR1 SQVTM, CDR2 ANQGSEA.

The chain joins TRBV12-3 or TRBV12-4 to TRBJ1-2; 9 positions agree with TRBD1. CDR3 length: 15 residues. Unmatched junction bases numbered 10, after V lost 6 bases and J lost 5 bases. The CDR3 coding sequence is TGTGCCAGCAGCCCGACAACGGGACAGGGATATGGCTACACCTTC. This encodes CASSPTTGQGYGYTF.

This clonotype was counted at least ten times. CDR3 loop: CATSDGDRTYNEQFF. The CDR3 DNA reads TGTGCCACCAGTGATGGGGACCGAACCTACAATGAGCAGTTCTTC. This chain joins TRBV24-1 and TRBJ2-1, with D possibly being TRBD1 or TRBD2 (5 bases each). V lost 3 bases and J lost 2, with 10 bases in between. The CDR3 is made up of 15 amino acids. The V gene's germline CDR1 is KGHDR and CDR2 SFDVKD.

This clonotype has a handful of counts. V and J are TRBV4-3 and TRBJ1-3; D not resolved. CDR1 and CDR2 (germline): LGHNA, YSLEER. The CDR3 contains 16 residues. Deletions cut 0 bases from V and 3 bases from J, with 12 bases between. The CDR3: CASSQDLGSGGNTIYF. The CDR3 coding sequence is TGCGCCAGCAGCCAAGATCTCGGGTCCGGTGGAAACACCATATATTTT.

This chain joins TRBV12-3 or TRBV12-4 and TRBJ2-7; 7 bases are a match to TRBD1. The CDR3 extends over 16 amino acids. V gave up 4 bases and J gave up 1 base; unmatched junction bases: 10. As DNA, the CDR3 is TGTGCCAGCAGTTGGAGAGTCACAGGGGCTTCCTACGAGCAGTACTTC. Protein product: CASSWRVTGASYEQYF.

The sample holds a few counts of this clonotype. This chain links TRBV11-2 with TRBJ2-1; 7 nucleotides align to TRBD1. Germline V gene lookup returns CDR1 SGHAT and CDR2 FQNNGV. V lost 5 bases, J lost 9 bases, and 4 bases stayed unmatched. The length of the CDR3 is 12 residues. The CDR3 DNA sequence: TGTGCCAGCAGCCACAGGGGAAGTGAGCAGTTCTTC. Translated: CASSHRGSEQFF.

The chain carries TRBV27 and TRBJ2-1; D perhaps matches TRBD2 (5 bases). The CDR3 is 13 amino acids. Trimming cost V 0 bases and J 8 bases, with 8 bases left between them. Germline assignment: CDR1 MNHEY and CDR2 SMNVEV (reference sequence). The CDR3 spells CASSLSDWDEQFF. The DNA of the CDR3 is TGTGCCAGCAGTTTATCGGACTGGGATGAGCAGTTCTTC.

This clonotype was detected many times. The chain joins TRBV20-1 to TRBJ2-3; possible D gene TRBD2, 6 bases. Germline V gene lookup returns CDR1 DFQATT and CDR2 SNEGSKA (reference sequence). V lost 4 bases and J lost 2, with 10 bases in between. CDR3 size: 13 residues. The CDR3 protein is CSATGGVTDTQYF. CDR3 DNA: TGCAGTGCTACCGGGGGTGTCACAGATACGCAGTATTTT.

This clonotype came up a few times. The chain uses TRBV5-8 and TRBJ2-2; D is undetermined. The germline V gene has CDR1 SGHTS and CDR2 YDEGEE. V was shortened by 4 bases and J by 5 bases, with 18 bases between the two germline ends. The CDR3 extends over 16 amino acids. The CDR3 DNA is TGTGCCAGCAGCCTTTTTTGGGCAGTCGGGACCGGGGAGCTGTTTTTT. This translates into CASSLFWAVGTGELFF.

The chain is built from TRBV28 and TRBJ2-7, with D possibly TRBD1 on 6 matching bases. The CDR3 extends over 14 amino acids. Per the germline V gene, CDR1 is MDHEN and CDR2 is SYDVKM. Trimming stripped 6 bases from V and 2 bases from J, with 14 bases between. This CDR3 is CASRGTSYTYEQYF. The DNA for the CDR3 is TGTGCCAGCAGAGGGACATCCTATACCTACGAGCAGTACTTC.